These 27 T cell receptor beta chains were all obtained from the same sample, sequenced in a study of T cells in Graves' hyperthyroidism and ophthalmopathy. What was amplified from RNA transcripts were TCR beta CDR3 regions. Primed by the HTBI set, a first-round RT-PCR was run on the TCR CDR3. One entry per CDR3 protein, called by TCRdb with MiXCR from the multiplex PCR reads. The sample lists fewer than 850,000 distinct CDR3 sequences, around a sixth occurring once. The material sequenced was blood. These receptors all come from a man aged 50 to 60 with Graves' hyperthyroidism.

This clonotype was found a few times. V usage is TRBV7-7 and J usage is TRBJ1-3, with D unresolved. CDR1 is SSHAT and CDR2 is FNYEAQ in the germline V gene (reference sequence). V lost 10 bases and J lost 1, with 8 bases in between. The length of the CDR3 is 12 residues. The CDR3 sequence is CATGPSGNTIYF. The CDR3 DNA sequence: TGTGCCACAGGCCCTTCTGGAAACACCATATATTTT.

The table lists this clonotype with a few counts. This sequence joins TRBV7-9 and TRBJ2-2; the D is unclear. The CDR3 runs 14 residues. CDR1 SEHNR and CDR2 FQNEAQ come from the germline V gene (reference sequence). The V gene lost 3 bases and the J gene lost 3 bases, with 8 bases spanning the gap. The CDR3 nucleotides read TGTGCCAGCAGCTTTACAATGGACACCGGGGAGCTGTTTTTT. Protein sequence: CASSFTMDTGELFF.

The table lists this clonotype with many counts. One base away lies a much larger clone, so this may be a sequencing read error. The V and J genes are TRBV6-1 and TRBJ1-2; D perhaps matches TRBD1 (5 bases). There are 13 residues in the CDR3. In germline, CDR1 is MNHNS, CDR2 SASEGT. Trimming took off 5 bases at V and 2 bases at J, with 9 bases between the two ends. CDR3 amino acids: CASSWSGNYGYTF. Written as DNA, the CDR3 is TGTGCCAGCAGTTGGTCAGGGAACTATGGCTACACCTTC.

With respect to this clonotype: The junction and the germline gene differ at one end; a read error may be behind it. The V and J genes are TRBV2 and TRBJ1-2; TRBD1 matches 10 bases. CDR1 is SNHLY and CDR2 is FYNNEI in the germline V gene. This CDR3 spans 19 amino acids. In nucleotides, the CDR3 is TGCGCCAGCAGCCAAGAAGCCCCTAGAGGGACAGGGGAAAACTATGGCTACACCTTC. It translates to CASSQEAPRGTGENYGYTF.

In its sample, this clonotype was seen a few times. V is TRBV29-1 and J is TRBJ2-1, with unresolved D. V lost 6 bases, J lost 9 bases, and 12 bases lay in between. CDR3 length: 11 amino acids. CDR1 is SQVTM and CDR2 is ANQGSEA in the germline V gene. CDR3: CSVRLQSEQFF. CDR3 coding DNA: TGCAGCGTCCGATTACAATCTGAGCAGTTCTTC.

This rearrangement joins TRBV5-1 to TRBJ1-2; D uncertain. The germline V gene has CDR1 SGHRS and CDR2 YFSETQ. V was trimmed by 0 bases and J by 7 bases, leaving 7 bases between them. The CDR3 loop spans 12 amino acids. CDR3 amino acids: CASSLDRSGYTF. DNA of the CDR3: TGCGCCAGCAGCTTGGATCGGTCTGGCTACACCTTC.

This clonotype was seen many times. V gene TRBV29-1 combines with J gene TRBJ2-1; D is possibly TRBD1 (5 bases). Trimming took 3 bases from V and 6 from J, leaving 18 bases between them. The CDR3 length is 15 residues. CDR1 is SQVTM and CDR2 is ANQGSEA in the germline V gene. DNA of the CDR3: TGCAGCGTTGATGGGGCAGGGTATCCGTCCAATGAGCAGTTCTTC. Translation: CSVDGAGYPSNEQFF.

The CDR3 reads CSVEFLRLDRYTDTQYF. The DNA of the CDR3 is TGCAGCGTTGAATTCTTACGGCTAGACCGTTACACAGATACGCAGTATTTT. The V and J genes are TRBV29-1 and TRBJ2-3, with no clear D. From germline, CDR1 is SQVTM and CDR2 ANQGSEA. Trimming shortened V by 2 bases and J by 2 bases, and 20 bases separated the two germline ends. This CDR3 region has 17 residues.

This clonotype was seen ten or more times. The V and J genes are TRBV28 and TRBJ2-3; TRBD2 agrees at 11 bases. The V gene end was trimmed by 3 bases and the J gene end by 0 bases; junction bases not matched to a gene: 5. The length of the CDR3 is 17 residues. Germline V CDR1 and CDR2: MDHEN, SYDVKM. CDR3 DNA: TGTGCCAGCAGTTTCATCCTAGCGGGAGGAAGCACAGATACGCAGTATTTT. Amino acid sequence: CASSFILAGGSTDTQYF.

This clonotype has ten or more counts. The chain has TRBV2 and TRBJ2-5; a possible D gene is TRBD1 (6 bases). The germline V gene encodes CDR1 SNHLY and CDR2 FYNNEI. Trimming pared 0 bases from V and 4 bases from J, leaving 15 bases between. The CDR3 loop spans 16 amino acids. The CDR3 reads CASSEAGVGGGETQYF. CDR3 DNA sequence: TGTGCCAGCAGTGAAGCGGGAGTTGGGGGCGGAGAGACCCAGTACTTC.

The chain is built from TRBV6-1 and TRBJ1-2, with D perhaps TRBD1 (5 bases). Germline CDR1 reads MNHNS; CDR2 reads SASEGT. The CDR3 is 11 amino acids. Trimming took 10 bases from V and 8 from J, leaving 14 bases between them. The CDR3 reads CATSGMIGYTF. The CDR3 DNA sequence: TGTGCCACATCAGGGATGATCGGCTACACCTTC.

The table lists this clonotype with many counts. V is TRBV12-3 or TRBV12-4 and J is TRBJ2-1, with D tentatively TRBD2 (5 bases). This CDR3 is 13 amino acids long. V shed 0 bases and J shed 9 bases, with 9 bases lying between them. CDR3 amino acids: CASSLALGSEQFF. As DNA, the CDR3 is TGTGCCAGCAGTTTAGCGTTGGGGAGTGAGCAGTTCTTC.

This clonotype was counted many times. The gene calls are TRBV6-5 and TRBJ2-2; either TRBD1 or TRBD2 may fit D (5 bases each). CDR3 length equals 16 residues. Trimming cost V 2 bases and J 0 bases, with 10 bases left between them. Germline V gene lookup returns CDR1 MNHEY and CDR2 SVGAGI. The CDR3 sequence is CASSYGSGPNTGELFF. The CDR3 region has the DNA TGTGCCAGCAGTTACGGTTCGGGACCGAACACCGGGGAGCTGTTTTTT.

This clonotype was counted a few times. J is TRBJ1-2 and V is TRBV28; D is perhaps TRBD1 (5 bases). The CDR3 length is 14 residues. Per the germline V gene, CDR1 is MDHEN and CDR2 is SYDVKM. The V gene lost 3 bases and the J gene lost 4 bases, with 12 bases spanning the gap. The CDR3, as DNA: TGTGCCAGCAGTTTCCTGGTCAGGGTCTATGGCTACACCTTC. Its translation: CASSFLVRVYGYTF.

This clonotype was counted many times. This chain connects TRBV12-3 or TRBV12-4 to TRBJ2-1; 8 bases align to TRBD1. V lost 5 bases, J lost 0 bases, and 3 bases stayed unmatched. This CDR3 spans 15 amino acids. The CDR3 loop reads CASSRTGSSYNEQFF. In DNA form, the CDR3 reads TGTGCCAGCAGTAGGACAGGGAGCTCCTACAATGAGCAGTTCTTC.

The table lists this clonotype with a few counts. This CDR3 reads CASSLMGLADSYNEQFF. The CDR3 bases are TGCGCCAGCAGCTTAATGGGACTAGCGGACTCCTACAATGAGCAGTTCTTC. V is TRBV5-1 and J is TRBJ2-1; 11 bases fit TRBD2. Germline values: CDR1 SGHRS, CDR2 YFSETQ. The CDR3 is made up of 17 amino acids. Trimming at V came to 2 bases and at J to 0 bases, leaving 4 bases not matched to a gene.

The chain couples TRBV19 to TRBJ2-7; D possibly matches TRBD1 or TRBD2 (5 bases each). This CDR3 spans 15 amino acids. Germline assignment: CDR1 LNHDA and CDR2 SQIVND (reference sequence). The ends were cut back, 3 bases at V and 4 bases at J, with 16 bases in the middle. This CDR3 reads CASSISLPGPYEQYF. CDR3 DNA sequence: TGTGCCAGTAGTATTTCTCTCCCGGGGCCGTACGAGCAGTACTTC. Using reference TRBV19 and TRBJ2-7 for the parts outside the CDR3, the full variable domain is DGGITQSPKYLFRKEGQNVTLSCEQNLNHDAMYWYRQDPGQGLRLIYYSQIVNDFQKGDIAEGYSVSREKKESFPLTVTSAQKNPTAFYLCASSISLPGPYEQYFGPGTRLTVT.

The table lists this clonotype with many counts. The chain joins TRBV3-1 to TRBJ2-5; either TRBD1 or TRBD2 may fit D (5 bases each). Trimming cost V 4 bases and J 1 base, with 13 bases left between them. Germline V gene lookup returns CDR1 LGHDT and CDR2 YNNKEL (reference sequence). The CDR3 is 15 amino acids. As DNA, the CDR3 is TGTGCCAGCAGCCCTAACGGGGCGGCCCAAGAGACCCAGTACTTC. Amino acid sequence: CASSPNGAAQETQYF.

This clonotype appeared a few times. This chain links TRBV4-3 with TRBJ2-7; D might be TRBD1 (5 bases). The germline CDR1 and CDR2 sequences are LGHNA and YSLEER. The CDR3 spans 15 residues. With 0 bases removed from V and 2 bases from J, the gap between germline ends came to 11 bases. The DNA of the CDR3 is TGCGCCAGCAGCCAAGATCCTCAGGGCACCTACGAGCAGTACTTC. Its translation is CASSQDPQGTYEQYF.

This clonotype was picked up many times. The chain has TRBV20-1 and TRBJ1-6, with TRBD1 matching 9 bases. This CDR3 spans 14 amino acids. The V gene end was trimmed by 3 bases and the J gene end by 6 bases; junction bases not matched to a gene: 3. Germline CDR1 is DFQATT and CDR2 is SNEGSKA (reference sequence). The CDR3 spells CSASRQGGNSPLHF. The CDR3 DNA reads TGCAGTGCTAGCAGACAGGGGGGTAATTCACCCCTCCACTTT.

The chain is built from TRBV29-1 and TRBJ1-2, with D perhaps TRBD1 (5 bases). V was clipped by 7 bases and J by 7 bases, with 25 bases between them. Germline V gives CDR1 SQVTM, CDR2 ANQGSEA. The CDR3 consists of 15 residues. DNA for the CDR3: TGCAGCGGGCCAGAGGGGCCCGCCAATATAGTTGGCTACACCTTC. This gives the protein CSGPEGPANIVGYTF. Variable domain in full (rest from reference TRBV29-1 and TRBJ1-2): SAVISQKPSRDICQRGTSLTIQCQVDSQVTMMFWYRQQPGQSLTLIATANQGSEATYESGFVIDKFPISRPNLTFSTLTVSNMSPEDSSIYLCSGPEGPANIVGYTFGSGTRLTVV.

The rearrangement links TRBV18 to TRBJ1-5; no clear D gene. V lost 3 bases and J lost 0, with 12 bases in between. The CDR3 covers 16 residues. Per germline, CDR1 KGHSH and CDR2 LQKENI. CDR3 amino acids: CASSPPGGGSNQPQHF. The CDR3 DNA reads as TGTGCCAGCTCACCCCCAGGCGGAGGTAGCAATCAGCCCCAGCATTTT.

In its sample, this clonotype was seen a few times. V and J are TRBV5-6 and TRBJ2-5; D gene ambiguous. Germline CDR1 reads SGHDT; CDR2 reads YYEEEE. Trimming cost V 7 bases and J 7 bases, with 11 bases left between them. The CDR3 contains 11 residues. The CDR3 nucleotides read TGTGCCAGCGGCACCCAAACGACCCAGTACTTC. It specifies CASGTQTTQYF.

CDR3 sequence (DNA): TGTGCCTGGAGACAGACCGGGACATCTAATCAGCCCCAGCATTTT. As protein: CAWRQTGTSNQPQHF. The chain carries TRBV30 and TRBJ1-5; weak D call: TRBD1 (6 bases). CDR3 length equals 15 residues. CDR1 is GTSNPN and CDR2 is SVGIG in the germline V gene (reference sequence). V lost 3 bases, J lost 4 bases, and 16 bases lay in between.

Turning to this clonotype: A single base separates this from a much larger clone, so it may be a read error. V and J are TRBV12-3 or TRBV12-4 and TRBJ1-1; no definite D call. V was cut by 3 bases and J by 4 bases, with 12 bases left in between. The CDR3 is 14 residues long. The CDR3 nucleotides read TGTGCCAGCAGTTTTCTTGGGTCGAGCACTGAAGCTTTCTTT. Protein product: CASSFLGSSTEAFF.

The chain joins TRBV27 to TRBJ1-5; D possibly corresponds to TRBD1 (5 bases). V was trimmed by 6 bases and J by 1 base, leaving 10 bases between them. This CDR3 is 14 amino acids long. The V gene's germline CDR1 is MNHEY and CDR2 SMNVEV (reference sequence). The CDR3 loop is CASRGPRSNQPQHF. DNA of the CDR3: TGTGCCAGCAGGGGGCCGCGGAGCAATCAGCCCCAGCATTTT.

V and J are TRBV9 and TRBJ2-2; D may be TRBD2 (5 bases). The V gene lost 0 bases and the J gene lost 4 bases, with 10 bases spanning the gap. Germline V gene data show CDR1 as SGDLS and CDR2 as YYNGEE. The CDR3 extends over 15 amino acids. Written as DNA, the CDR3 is TGTGCCAGCAGCGTAGGAGGCCGGGGCACCGGGGAGCTGTTTTTT. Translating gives CASSVGGRGTGELFF.